This passage covers 26 T cell receptor beta chains from one sample sequenced in a study of control samples from healthy donors and cancer patients. Measured with immunoSEQ multiplex PCR; TCRdb has only the in-frame clones, and not every one. The sample lists a few hundred thousand clones, more than 80% seen once, with roughly 6.4% in the top ten. The source material was PBMCs. These receptors originate from a man in his forties with head and neck cancer.

The chain employs TRBV6-5 and TRBJ1-1; D is unclear. V was shortened by 6 bases and J by 3 bases, with 17 bases between the two germline ends. CDR1 is MNHEY and CDR2 is SVGAGI in the germline V gene. This CDR3 spans 15 amino acids. The CDR3 region has the DNA TGTGCCAGCAGACGCCGAGGAGTGTTGGACACTGAAGCTTTCTTT. Amino acid sequence: CASRRRGVLDTEAFF.

The rearrangement links TRBV5-1 to TRBJ2-1, with D hard to call. The V end lost 3 bases, the J end lost 6 bases, and 13 bases lay between the germline ends. From germline, CDR1 is SGHRS and CDR2 YFSETQ. The CDR3 spans 14 residues. The CDR3 region is CASSSSYSFNEQFF. The CDR3 nucleotides are TGCGCCAGCAGCTCCTCGTACTCGTTCAATGAGCAGTTCTTC.

This clone was seen only once. Other DNA sequences in this sample translate to the same CDR3. The genes are TRBV7-9 and TRBJ2-3, with D perhaps matching TRBD2 (5 bases). The V and J ends lost 1 base and 0 bases respectively, with 5 bases between them. This CDR3 has 14 residues. Germline V lookup: CDR1 SEHNR, CDR2 FQNEAQ (reference sequence). The CDR3 region has the DNA TGTGCCAGCAGCTTAGGACTAAGCACAGATACGCAGTATTTT. Residues: CASSLGLSTDTQYF.

The CDR3 sequence: CASSQQGASSEAFF. The CDR3 coding sequence is TGCGCCAGCAGTCAGCAGGGGGCAAGTTCTGAAGCTTTCTTT. This chain links TRBV5-1 with TRBJ1-1, with 8 bases aligning to TRBD1. There are 14 residues in the CDR3. Germline CDR1 and CDR2: SGHRS and YFSETQ. Germline trimming cut 5 bases from V and 6 bases from J; bases unmatched to any gene: 9.

The chain couples TRBV18 to TRBJ2-5, with D tentatively TRBD1 (6 bases). CDR1 KGHSH and CDR2 LQKENI come from the germline V gene. The CDR3 loop spans 15 amino acids. V lost 5 bases to trimming and J lost 1 base, with 14 bases between them. The CDR3 DNA reads as TGTGCCAGCTCAGCTTACAGGGATATCCAAGAGACCCAGTACTTC. Translated: CASSAYRDIQETQYF.

J is TRBJ1-2 and V is TRBV29-1; a possible D gene is TRBD1 (5 bases). V lost 1 base and J 2 bases, leaving 11 bases between the germline ends. The germline gives CDR1 SQVTM, CDR2 ANQGSEA. CDR3 length: 14 residues. The CDR3 is CSVEGGDWNYGYTF. Written as DNA, the CDR3 is TGCAGCGTTGAAGGGGGGGACTGGAACTATGGCTACACCTTC.

The rearrangement uses TRBV30 and TRBJ1-4, with no clear D. This CDR3 contains 12 residues. The V end lost 3 bases, the J end lost 5 bases, and 7 bases lay between the germline ends. Germline V gene sequence: CDR1 GTSNPN, CDR2 SVGIG (reference sequence). This chain's CDR3 is CAWRSENEKLFF. The DNA of the CDR3 is TGTGCCTGGAGATCTGAGAATGAAAAACTGTTTTTT.

The V gene is TRBV12-3 or TRBV12-4, the J gene TRBJ2-3; no firm D call. The germline V and J ends were trimmed by 7 bases and 4 bases, with 9 bases remaining between them. This CDR3 comprises 12 residues. For the CDR3, the DNA is TGTGCCAGCACGACCCAACCAGATACGCAGTATTTT. It yields the protein CASTTQPDTQYF.

The chain combines TRBV3-1 (or the pseudogene TRBV3-2) with TRBJ1-1; D unclear. There are 12 residues in the CDR3. Germline CDR1 reads LGHDT; CDR2 reads YNNKEL (reference sequence). Trimming cost V 0 bases and J 8 bases, with 7 bases left between them. CDR3 nucleotides: TGTGCCAGCAGCCAAGATAAAACAGAAGCTTTCTTT. Translated, it gives CASSQDKTEAFF.

The gene calls are TRBV30 and TRBJ1-5; D remains ambiguous. CDR1 and CDR2 from the germline V gene are GTSNPN and SVGIG (reference sequence). Trimming took 0 bases from V and 2 from J, leaving 20 bases between them. This CDR3 has 18 amino acids. The CDR3 loop is CAWSVFSPGDGGNQPQHF. The CDR3 coding sequence is TGTGCCTGGAGTGTATTTTCCCCAGGAGATGGCGGCAATCAGCCCCAGCATTTT.

This chain connects TRBV4-3 to TRBJ2-3, with 9 bases that match TRBD2. V lost 1 base and J lost 5; bases outside the gene matches: 10. Per the germline V gene, CDR1 is LGHNA and CDR2 is YSLEER. The CDR3 spans 17 residues. CDR3 region: CASSQAPRGGGKDTQYF. In nucleotides, the CDR3 is TGCGCCAGCAGCCAAGCCCCTCGCGGGGGGGGGAAAGATACGCAGTATTTT.

The chain combines TRBV14 with TRBJ2-2; D unresolved. This CDR3 spans 14 amino acids. In germline, CDR1 is SGHDN, CDR2 FVKESK. V was shortened by 4 bases and J by 6 bases, with 12 bases between the two germline ends. CDR3 residues: CASSRFLVPGELFF. CDR3 sequence (DNA): TGTGCCAGCAGCCGATTCCTAGTCCCCGGGGAGCTGTTTTTT.

The J gene is TRBJ1-2, the V gene TRBV19; D ambiguous. The CDR3 extends over 12 amino acids. The germline V and J ends were trimmed by 3 bases and 6 bases, with 8 bases remaining between them. CDR1 LNHDA and CDR2 SQIVND come from the germline V gene (reference sequence). The CDR3 here is CASSILGDGYTF. The DNA for the CDR3 is TGTGCCAGTAGTATTTTGGGTGATGGCTACACCTTC.

The V call is TRBV19, the J call TRBJ1-3; D not certain. The CDR3 extends over 14 amino acids. Germline CDR1 is LNHDA and CDR2 is SQIVND (reference sequence). Deletions cut 6 bases from V and 0 bases from J, with 9 bases between. CDR3 coding DNA: TGTGCCAGTAGAACTCAAAGCTCTGGAAACACCATATATTTT. This encodes CASRTQSSGNTIYF.

This clone was counted a few times. DNA of the CDR3: TGTGCCAGCATTGGTTTCCGAACTAACTATGGCTACACCTTC. Translation: CASIGFRTNYGYTF. V is TRBV28 and J is TRBJ1-2, with D hard to call. V lost 7 bases, J lost 0 bases, and 12 bases lay in between. The V gene's germline CDR1 is MDHEN and CDR2 SYDVKM. The CDR3 loop spans 14 amino acids.

The chain combines TRBV11-2 with TRBJ2-6; 8 bases are a match to TRBD1. Losses at the gene ends were 2 bases for V and 1 base for J; bases not matched to a gene: 4. The germline V gene has CDR1 SGHAT and CDR2 FQNNGV. The CDR3 contains 17 residues. The DNA of the CDR3 is TGTGCCAGCAGCTTATTTGGACAGGGATCTGGGGCCAACGTCCTGACTTTC. Protein: CASSLFGQGSGANVLTF.

Only one count was recorded for this clone. This chain uses TRBV4-3 with TRBJ1-4; 10 nucleotides align to TRBD1. The CDR3 contains 15 residues. V dropped 3 bases and J dropped 5; count of bases not matched to a gene: 3. CDR1 LGHNA and CDR2 YSLEER come from the germline V gene. CDR3 residues: CASSQVTGGNEKLFF. CDR3 nucleotides: TGCGCCAGCAGCCAGGTGACAGGGGGCAATGAAAAACTGTTTTTT.

The chain joins TRBV9 to TRBJ2-3; no definite D call. Germline V gives CDR1 SGDLS, CDR2 YYNGEE. V lost 1 base and J lost 2, with 5 bases in between. The CDR3 contains 13 residues. DNA of the CDR3: TGTGCCAGCAGCGTAAGGAACACAGATACGCAGTATTTT. Protein sequence: CASSVRNTDTQYF.

This sequence joins TRBV6-6 and TRBJ2-6; possibly TRBD1 or TRBD2 for D (6 bases each). The ends were cut back, 7 bases at V and 2 bases at J, with 15 bases in the middle. CDR3 size: 16 residues. CDR1 and CDR2 from the germline V gene are MNHNY and SVGAGI (reference sequence). The chain's CDR3 is CASTNTGRTGANVLTF. CDR3 nucleotides: TGTGCCAGCACCAATACAGGGAGGACTGGGGCCAACGTCCTGACTTTC.

V is TRBV7-9 and J is TRBJ2-5; 9 positions match TRBD1. Looked up from germline, CDR1 is SEHNR and CDR2 is FQNEAQ (reference sequence). CDR3 size: 16 residues. V trimming: 2 bases; J trimming: 4 bases; junction bases outside the gene matches: 8. DNA for the CDR3: TGTGCCAGCAGCTTAAGCATGGGACAGGGTGGAGAGACCCAGTACTTC. This translates into CASSLSMGQGGETQYF.

In nucleotides, the CDR3 is TGTGCCTGGACCCACCTGGGAGAAAAACTGTTTTTT. Its protein is CAWTHLGEKLFF. The chain carries TRBV30 and TRBJ1-4; D is uncertain. The ends were cut back, 4 bases at V and 8 bases at J, with 11 bases in the middle. Per the germline V gene, CDR1 is GTSNPN and CDR2 is SVGIG (reference sequence). This CDR3 contains 12 residues.

The chain combines TRBV6-5 with TRBJ2-7, with TRBD1 matching 7 bases. Germline assignment: CDR1 MNHEY and CDR2 SVGAGI. The CDR3 spans 13 residues. J was trimmed by 5 bases and V by 7 bases; bases with no gene match: 8. CDR3 nucleotide sequence: TGTGCCAGCACCGCTGACAGGGACCACGAGCAGTACTTC. Translating it yields CASTADRDHEQYF.

This clone was seen a single time. At the DNA level, this CDR3 is encoded by other sequences in the same sample as well. This rearrangement joins TRBV6-5 to TRBJ2-1, with 10 bases fitting TRBD2. The germline gives CDR1 MNHEY, CDR2 SVGAGI. CDR3 size: 15 residues. Germline trimming cut 0 bases from V and 7 bases from J; bases unmatched to any gene: 3. The CDR3 sequence: CASSYSPGLANEQFF. The CDR3 region has the DNA TGTGCCAGCAGTTACTCCCCGGGACTAGCGAATGAGCAGTTCTTC.

About this clone itself: Other DNA variants within this sample encode the same CDR3. The gene calls are TRBV27 and TRBJ1-1, with D unresolved. V shed 3 bases and J shed 1 base, with 6 bases lying between them. The V gene's germline CDR1 is MNHEY and CDR2 SMNVEV (reference sequence). This CDR3 contains 13 residues. CDR3 nucleotides: TGTGCCAGCAGTTTGTCGAGGAACACTGAAGCTTTCTTT. The encoded protein is CASSLSRNTEAFF.

The chain recombines TRBV28 with TRBJ1-2; TRBD1 is a possible D gene (6 bases). The CDR3 length is 17 residues. V was cut by 4 bases and J by 8 bases, with 26 bases left in between. Looked up from germline, CDR1 is MDHEN and CDR2 is SYDVKM. The CDR3 bases are TGTGCCAGCAGTTCCGGCTCTTATGGACAGCCCTCGGGGGGCTACACCTTC. As protein: CASSSGSYGQPSGGYTF.

The V call is TRBV12-3 or TRBV12-4, the J call TRBJ2-1; no clear D gene. Trimming left V 3 bases short and J 10 bases short, with 10 bases between. This CDR3 comprises 12 residues. The CDR3 nucleotides are TGTGCCAGCAGTTTTGGGTTTATGGAGCAGTTCTTC. It codes for CASSFGFMEQFF.